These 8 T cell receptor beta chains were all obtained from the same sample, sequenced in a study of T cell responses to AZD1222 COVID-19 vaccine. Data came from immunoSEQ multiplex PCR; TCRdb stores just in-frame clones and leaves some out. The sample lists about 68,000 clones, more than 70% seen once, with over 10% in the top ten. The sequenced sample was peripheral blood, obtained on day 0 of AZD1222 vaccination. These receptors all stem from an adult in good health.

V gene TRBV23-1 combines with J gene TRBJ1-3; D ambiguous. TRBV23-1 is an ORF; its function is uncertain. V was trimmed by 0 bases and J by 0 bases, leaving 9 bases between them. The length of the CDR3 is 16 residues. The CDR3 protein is CASSQSGSGSGNTIYF. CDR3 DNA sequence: TGCGCCAGCAGTCAATCGGGCAGTGGCTCTGGAAACACCATATATTTT.

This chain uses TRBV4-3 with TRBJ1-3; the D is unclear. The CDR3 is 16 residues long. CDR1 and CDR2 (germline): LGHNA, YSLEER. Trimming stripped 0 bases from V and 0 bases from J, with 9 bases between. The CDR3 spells CASSQEGRTSGNTIYF. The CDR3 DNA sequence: TGCGCCAGCAGCCAAGAGGGCCGTACCTCTGGAAACACCATATATTTT.

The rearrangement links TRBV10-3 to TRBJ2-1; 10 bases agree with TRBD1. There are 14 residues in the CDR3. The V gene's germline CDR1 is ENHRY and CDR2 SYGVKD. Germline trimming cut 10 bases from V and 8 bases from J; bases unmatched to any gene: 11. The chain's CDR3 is CATQDRGLTDEQFF. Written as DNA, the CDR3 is TGTGCCACCCAAGACAGGGGGCTCACGGATGAGCAGTTCTTC.

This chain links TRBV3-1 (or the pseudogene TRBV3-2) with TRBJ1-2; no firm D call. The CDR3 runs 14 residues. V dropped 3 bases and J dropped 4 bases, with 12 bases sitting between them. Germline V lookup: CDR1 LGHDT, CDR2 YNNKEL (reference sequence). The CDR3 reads CASSHAGLTYGYTF. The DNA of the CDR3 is TGTGCCAGCAGCCACGCCGGACTGACCTATGGCTACACCTTC.

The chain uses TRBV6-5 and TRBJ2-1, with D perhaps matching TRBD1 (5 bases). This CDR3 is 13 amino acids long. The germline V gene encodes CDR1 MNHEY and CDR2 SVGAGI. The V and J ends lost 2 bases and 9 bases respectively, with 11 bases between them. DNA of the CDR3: TGTGCCAGCAGTTACAAAGGGGTCCGTGAGCAGTTCTTC. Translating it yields CASSYKGVREQFF.

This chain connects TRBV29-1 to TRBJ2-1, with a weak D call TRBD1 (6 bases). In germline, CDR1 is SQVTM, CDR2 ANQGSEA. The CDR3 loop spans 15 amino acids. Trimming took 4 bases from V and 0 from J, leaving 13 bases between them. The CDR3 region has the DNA TGCAGCGTTGCATTGGGGGCCAACTCCTACAATGAGCAGTTCTTC. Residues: CSVALGANSYNEQFF.

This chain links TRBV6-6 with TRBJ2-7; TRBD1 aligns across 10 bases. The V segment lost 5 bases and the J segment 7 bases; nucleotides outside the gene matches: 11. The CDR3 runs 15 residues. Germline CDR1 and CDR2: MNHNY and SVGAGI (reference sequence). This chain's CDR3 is CASSTNSDRGLEQYF. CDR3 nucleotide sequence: TGTGCCAGCAGTACTAACTCCGACAGGGGGCTTGAGCAGTACTTC.

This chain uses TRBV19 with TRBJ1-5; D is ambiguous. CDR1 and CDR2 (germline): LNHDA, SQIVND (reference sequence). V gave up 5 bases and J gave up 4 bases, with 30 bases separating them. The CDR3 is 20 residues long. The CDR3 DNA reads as TGTGCCAGTAGTGATTTCGCGGTTCGCCTAAGGGTTCCCAGAAATCAGCCCCAGCATTTT. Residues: CASSDFAVRLRVPRNQPQHF.